Detailed here is one T cell receptor beta chain. Its antigen is undetermined. The data belong to a study of shared clonotypes between healthy human individuals. Study as a whole: The plates for each donor numbered three CD4 naive, three CD4 memory, two CD8 naive and one CD8 memory.

The study's findings and limits: Read depth was anticipated to influence clonotype sharing among donors. Generation of non-shared clonotypes was less probable than generation of clonotypes shared by all four donors.

Execution of the assay was at deep level. Sequencing was performed with immunoSEQ multiplex PCR; in TCRdb, only in-frame clones are kept and a portion is missing. The sample carries approximately 1.1 million clones, around three quarters recorded once. Trimming took 6 bases from V and 8 from J, leaving 10 bases between them. This CDR3 comprises 11 residues. The germline gives CDR1 MNHNY, CDR2 SVGAGI (reference sequence). J is TRBJ1-1 and V is TRBV6-6; D possibly corresponds to TRBD1 (5 bases). Sequencing was done on a sample of memory CD4+ T cells from PBMCs. Subset meaning: CD45RA-negative fraction. This TCR was sampled from a man younger than 35 in good health. Some clones in this sample may be carry-over from other donors' samples. The CDR3 DNA sequence: TGTGCCAGCAGACTCCGGGACGAAGCTTTCTTT. The encoded protein is CASRLRDEAFF.